The subject of this entry is one T cell receptor (beta chain). The V and J ends lost 5 bases and 3 bases respectively, with 17 bases between them. This CDR3 has 15 amino acids. Germline assignment: CDR1 LGHDT and CDR2 YNNKEL (reference sequence). These data are taken from a study of blood T cell repertoires in COVID-19. Study summary: PBMCs, B-cell-depleted T cells, or T cells were the source of the cDNA or gDNA that made up the material.

Authors' analysis steps: Amplification from reference gene primers served as the basis for estimated nucleated cell counts. Assay used: immunoSEQ multiplex PCR; TCRdb lists only in-frame clones, some missing. V and J calls and clone size follow that table, whereas D and trimming were derived from the DNA. The table records 150,000 to 200,000 clones, approximately 78% of them present only once. The chain has TRBV3-1 (or the pseudogene TRBV3-2) and TRBJ2-7; unclear D gene. The sample was PBMCs or T cells enriched from blood (not recorded which). The TCR originated in a woman aged 45-65 years who had recovered from COVID-19. CDR3 DNA: TGTGCCAGCAGCGGAGCTAAAGGTCTGGGCTACGAGCAGTACTTC. It translates to CASSGAKGLGYEQYF.